This T cell receptor (beta chain) came from a study of cytomegalovirus exposure and HLA in healthy donors. Worth noting for this clone: Antigen unknown.

Study-wide points: An analysis that came later showed most CMV-associated TCR beta chains appearing HLA-restricted. The availability of immune exposure information extended only to CMV serostatus.

This CDR3 region has 15 residues. V was cut by 6 bases and J by 0 bases, with 14 bases left in between. Looked up from germline, CDR1 is MNHEY and CDR2 is SVGAGI. A multiplex PCR was run with 60 Vbeta primers and 13 Jbeta primers. Assay used: immunoSEQ multiplex PCR; TCRdb lists only in-frame clones, some missing. Here the sample spans 150,000 to 200,000 clones, around 80% being singletons. The chain joins TRBV6-5 to TRBJ1-1; possibly TRBD1 for D (5 bases). The source material was PBMCs. The TCR sequence derives from a woman aged 18-29 years in good health and CMV-seropositive. DNA for the CDR3: TGTGCCAGCAGCAGCTCTCGGGGGTTGAACACTGAAGCTTTCTTT. It codes for CASSSSRGLNTEAFF.